Here is one T cell receptor (beta chain) with its context. All participants with HIV were treated in the United States. This record belongs to a study of long-term antiretroviral therapy in people with HIV. Deletions cut 0 bases from V and 7 bases from J, with 12 bases between. Germline-derived CDR1 and CDR2 are MNHEY and SVGAGI. This CDR3 has 14 amino acids. With survey level as its setting, the immunoSEQ assay was v3.0. Clones were sequenced by immunoSEQ multiplex PCR, and TCRdb holds only the in-frame ones, with some missing. The repertoire holds tens of thousands of clones, with roughly 79% as singletons.

The material was unsorted PBMCs, obtained 1.1 years before starting antiretroviral therapy. This TCR was recovered from a woman aged 40-49 years with HIV. This sequence joins TRBV6-5 and TRBJ2-5; D perhaps matches TRBD2 (5 bases). CDR3 in amino acids: CASSYSGSPGTQYF. In DNA, the CDR3 is TGTGCCAGCAGTTACTCTGGGAGCCCGGGGACCCAGTACTTC.